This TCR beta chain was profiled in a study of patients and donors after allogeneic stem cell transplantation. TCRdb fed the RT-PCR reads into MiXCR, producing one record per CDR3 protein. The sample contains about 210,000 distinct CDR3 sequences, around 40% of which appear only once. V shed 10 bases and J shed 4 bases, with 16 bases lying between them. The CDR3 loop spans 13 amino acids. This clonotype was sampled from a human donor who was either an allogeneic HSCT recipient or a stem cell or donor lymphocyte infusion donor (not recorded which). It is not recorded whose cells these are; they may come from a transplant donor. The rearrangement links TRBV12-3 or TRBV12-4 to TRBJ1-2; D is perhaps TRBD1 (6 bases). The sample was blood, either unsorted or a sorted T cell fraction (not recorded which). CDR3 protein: CATQPTGIYGYTF. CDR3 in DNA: TGTGCCACCCAACCTACAGGGATCTATGGCTACACCTTC.